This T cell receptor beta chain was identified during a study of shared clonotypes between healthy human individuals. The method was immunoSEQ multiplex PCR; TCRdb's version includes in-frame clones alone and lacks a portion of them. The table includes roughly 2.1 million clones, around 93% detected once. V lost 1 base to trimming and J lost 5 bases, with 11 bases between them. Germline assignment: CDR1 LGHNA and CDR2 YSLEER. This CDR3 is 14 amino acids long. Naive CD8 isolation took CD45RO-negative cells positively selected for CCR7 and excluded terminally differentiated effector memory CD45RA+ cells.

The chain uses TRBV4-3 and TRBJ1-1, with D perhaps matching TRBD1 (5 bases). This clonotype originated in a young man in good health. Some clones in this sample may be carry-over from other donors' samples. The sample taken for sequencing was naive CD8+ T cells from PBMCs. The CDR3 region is CASSQGGEGTEAFF. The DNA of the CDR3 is TGCGCCAGCAGCCAAGGGGGGGAGGGGACTGAAGCTTTCTTT.